Described below is a single T cell receptor (beta chain) sequence and its context. The antigen it binds to is not known. There are no base qualities to consult, and no much larger clone falls within one base. These data originate in a study of cytomegalovirus exposure and HLA in healthy donors (dated by TCRdb to 2016 to 2017). Turning to the overall study: An earlier analysis of several hundred of the donors reported 250 to 300 Gb of sequence data and roughly 100 million unique TCR beta sequences from approximately 180 million T cells. Typing coverage differed by locus: A, B, C, DRB1 and DQB1 were typed in roughly 629-640 donors, DQA1 in about 500, DPA1 in some 610, and DPB1 in around 490. A later analysis re-examined previously published TCR beta repertoires from just over 650 donors and added high-resolution HLA genotyping to investigate patterns of TCR occurrence. An early release that covered fewer than 800 HLA-typed donors contained approximately 300 gigabases of sequencing data and tens of millions of unique TCR sequences. Because of strong linkage in the cohort, roughly five DR-DQ haplotypes were treated as single units for association and clustering. All discovery cohort repertoires had been generated on a single sequencing platform. The genetic ancestry cluster associated with self-reported Caucasian donors included about 81% of the 398 genotyped donors. The later analysis used no new phenotypic data to find candidate immune exposures, relying instead on TCR beta sequences and their occurrence across donors. A separate validation cohort of over 95 different subjects was used in addition to the approximately 670-subject first cohort. Across some 400 genotyped donors of the cohort, an average of roughly 250,000 unique TCR beta nucleotide sequences per donor were sequenced, and 15% to 20% of those sequences were non-productive. Class I and class II HLA loci were covered by the typing at four-digit resolution. The aim of the study was to test whether cataloging public T cell receptors could identify signatures of past pathogen exposure. Donor age, sex, ethnicity and CMV serostatus were compiled together with the repertoire data. To predict cytomegalovirus infection status, the study combined high-throughput TCR immunosequencing, statistical association of individual TCRs with disease status, and machine learning. To decide whether each TCR beta V gene segment behaved as functional or pseudogenic, an earlier analysis of over 500 of the donors relied on high-throughput TCR beta sequencing. The T cell repertoires of 666 subjects were profiled by immunosequencing and related to cytomegalovirus serostatus. A later genetic analysis took genome-wide SNP genotypes for about 55% of the 666 donors and used that subset as a discovery cohort. Broader findings and caveats from the paper: The study listed 150 to 200 TCR beta chains as associated with cytomegalovirus. In vitro tests confirmed that three of the cytomegalovirus-associated TCR beta chains recognize cytomegalovirus antigens. At a false discovery rate of 0.05, a later analysis linked about 17,000 TCR beta sequences to specific HLA alleles. Because some donors lacked HLA typing at each locus, the association tests relied only on the typed subset. A later genetic analysis reported fewer N-insertions in productive TCRs among donors in an Asian-associated ancestry cluster than the roughly 620-donor mean. A later analysis found that most CMV-associated TCR beta chains appeared HLA-restricted, with HLA associations seemingly driven largely by CMV exposure. A later genetic analysis associated a missense DCLRE1C variant with V-gene and J-gene trimming of TCR beta chains, and an independent cohort replicated the association. Broadly in line with IMGT annotations, most TCR beta V segments showed up in productive rearrangements about 87% or about 30% of the time in an earlier analysis of a few hundred of the donors. A later analysis found that TCR association rates varied across HLA loci, with DRB1 alleles showing the most associated TCRs and HLA-C alleles the fewest. A group of highly shared sequence variants was considered likely to be a technical artifact of the sequencing pipeline. For the cohort, immune exposure information was limited to CMV serostatus. Because counts were too low, roughly 17 rarely observed V segments, including chromosome 9 orphons, were left out of the earlier analysis of 500 to 650 of the donors. In a later analysis, HLA-associated TCR beta chains showed more clonal expansion and lower generation probabilities than non-associated chains that were equally common. According to the authors, the approach could potentially be generalized to other disease states and immunological phenotypes. In this cohort, only TCR beta chains were sequenced, and detectable features were limited by the absence of alpha or paired-chain data. Strong co-occurrence of HLA alleles, especially DR and DQ, made assigning TCR associations to individual alleles difficult. Some IMGT-functional V segments, including TRBV6-2 and TRBV6-3, could not be told apart with the 87-base-pair reads, so those segments were excluded. Correlated functional status among segregating V segments might reflect linkage disequilibrium, but an unknown experimental factor could not be ruled out. Presence/absence analyses assumed roughly uniform sequencing depth across donors, an assumption that may not hold. Most TCR sequences were observed very rarely across donors, whereas some public TCRs were present in many individuals. A later analysis reported that several top co-occurrence clusters appeared linked to parvovirus B19, influenza, CMV and Epstein-Barr virus. A further reported finding was that TCR beta sequences accurately predicted the HLA-A and HLA-B alleles for most subjects in the first cohort. The classifier was reported to diagnose cytomegalovirus status with high specificity and sensitivity in both the original and validation cohorts.

V trim: 5 bases; J trim: 9 bases; unmatched bases: 14. CDR1 and CDR2 (MNHNY, SVGAGI) derive from the germline V gene (reference sequence). Taken from cysteine to phenylalanine, the CDR3 has 16 residues. Only the CDR3 DNA stays, 48 bases, in frame from base 1. The receptor library was made with the immunoSEQ multiplex PCR assay. For the multiplex PCR, a mixture combining 60 forward primers for TCR Vbeta segments and 13 reverse primers for TCR Jbeta segments was used. The CDR3 region of rearranged TCR beta genes was amplified from genomic DNA by a multiplex PCR assay. On the Illumina HiSeq System, the amplified TCR beta libraries were sequenced as 87-base-pair reads. Turning to the authors' computational methods: In a later analysis, 80 million or so unique TCR beta chains were counted across the 690 or so repertoires, and roughly 11 million of these chains were shared by at least two donors. Raw reads were error-corrected and collapsed into unique sequences with a nearest-neighbor algorithm that merged closely related sequences to remove PCR and sequencing errors. V, D and J gene segments were assigned by aligning CDR3 sequences to IMGT reference sequences. For a sequence to be retained, at least a six-nucleotide match to both a V gene segment and a J gene segment was required. Rearrangements were called productive when the CDR3 lacked stop codons and stayed in frame with V and J; all others were non-productive. Following IMGT convention, CDR3 was defined as the stretch from the second conserved V-encoded cysteine to the conserved J-encoded phenylalanine. In an earlier analysis of more than 550 of the donors, sequences lacking an unambiguous match to a single V gene segment were excluded. An earlier analysis of fewer than 650 of the donors classified V segments as functional when productive rearrangements were above 56.7% and as segregating when the standard deviation between donors was above 5%. A statistical classification framework was built to diagnose cytomegalovirus status from the catalog of TCR beta chain sequences. In a later analysis, TCR nucleotide sequences were compared against IMGT/GENE-DB human TR gene sequences so that V and J genes could be assigned. The TCRdist pipeline was used in a later analysis to assign CDR3 sequences and most-parsimonious VDJ recombination scenarios. A later analysis defined each TCR beta chain by its CDR3 amino acid sequence plus V-gene family, and excluded reads lacking a unique V-gene family. A later analysis removed over 500 highly shared, low-generation-probability nucleotide sequences to deal with suspected cross-contamination and a sequencing artifact. In a later analysis, a clonal expansion index for each public chain was calculated from normalized within-repertoire ranks of inferred template counts. Generation probabilities in a later analysis came from a VDJ recombination model fitted to out-of-frame rearrangements, and those results were checked against IGoR. In a later analysis, TCR-TCR, TCR-HLA and TCR-CMV co-occurrence was scored with hypergeometric tests, and a repertoire-size bias correction was applied to TCR pairs. A later analysis estimated false discovery rates by permuting HLA or CMV assignments 20 times. In a later analysis, co-occurring TCRs were grouped using DBSCAN, with TCRdist sequence similarity added in when clustering inside HLA-allele-positive subsets. Repertoires with fewer than 30,000 or more than 120,000 public chains, plus five repertoires with anomalous nucleotide sharing, were excluded from co-occurrence clustering. Imported from immuneACCESS, the table was reduced by TCRdb to in-frame sequences with V and J called. These copies leave out some clones; in studies compared against another copy, an unresolved V gene accounts for under half, and the cause of the remainder is not known. V, J and clone size reflect that table, while D and trimming were determined from the DNA. Counted in this sample were 150,000 to 200,000 clones; about 77% of them appeared once. Less than 9% of the sample is in the top ten clones.

The cohort was made up of 500 to 850 healthy bone marrow donors. Cohort members were all nominally healthy when sampled, although unrecorded immune exposures were likely present. The donor was CMV seropositive and belonged to the group of more than 250 seropositive cohort members. Each donor provided a peripheral blood sample, and peripheral blood mononuclear cells were used for TCR beta sequencing. Genomic DNA was extracted from the blood cell samples with the Qiagen DNeasy Blood Extraction Kit. The material sequenced was PBMCs. This TCR derives from a male donor in good health and CMV-seropositive. The chain links TRBV6-6 with TRBJ2-1; TRBD2 fits 9 bases in the junction. The sequenced DNA is TGTGCCAGCAGTCAACGCGGGGGGGCCGCAGTTGGTGAGCAGTTCTTC. Translated, this is CASSQRGGAAVGEQFF.